The 29 T cell receptor beta chains below come from one sample, sequenced in a study of shared T cell receptors in the human thymus (dated by TCRdb to about 2021). The library was built by means of the immunoSEQ multiplex PCR assay. TCRdb limited this immuneACCESS table to in-frame rearrangements with V and J called. A share of clones is missing; checked studies link under half to unresolved V genes, and the rest is unexplained. This sample lists more than 550,000 clones; roughly 85% were detected once. The top ten clones comprise around 0.0099% of the sample. This same sample was also taken into another study, of human thymus T cells.

The sequenced material came from thymocytes. These receptors originate from a girl less than two years old with a congenital heart defect. Donor details come from another sample of the same person, matched by shared clones.

This clone was observed a few times. This chain connects TRBV9 to TRBJ2-7; D possibly corresponds to TRBD2 (6 bases). CDR1 SGDLS and CDR2 YYNGEE come from the germline V gene. This CDR3 has 13 residues. The germline V and J ends were trimmed by 0 bases and 7 bases, with 11 bases remaining between them. The CDR3 is CASSVARAGEQYF. DNA of the CDR3: TGTGCCAGCAGCGTAGCCCGGGCGGGAGAGCAGTACTTC. Full variable domain (rest looked up from reference TRBV9 and TRBJ2-7): DSGVTQTPKHLITATGQRVTLRCSPRSGDLSVYWYQQSLDQGLQFLIQYYNGEERAKGNILERFSAQQFPDLHSELNLSSLELGDSALYFCASSVARAGEQYFGPGTRLTVT.

The table lists this clone with a few counts. CDR3 in amino acids: CASRSRDLYNEQFF. As DNA, the CDR3 is TGTGCCAGCAGAAGCCGGGACTTGTACAATGAGCAGTTCTTC. This chain connects TRBV6-5 to TRBJ2-1; possible D gene TRBD2, 6 bases. The CDR3 is 14 amino acids. CDR1 and CDR2 from the germline V gene are MNHEY and SVGAGI. Trimming stripped 6 bases from V and 4 bases from J, with 13 bases between.

The chain carries TRBV5-4 and TRBJ1-1; 8 nucleotides match TRBD1. The CDR3 is made up of 18 amino acids. V shed 2 bases, J shed 1 base, and the junction held 13 bases outside the gene matches. CDR1 SGHNT and CDR2 YYREEE come from the germline V gene (reference sequence). CDR3 DNA sequence: TGTGCCAGCAGCTTACAGCCCGGGACAGGCCGAAAGAACACTGAAGCTTTCTTT. It is translated as CASSLQPGTGRKNTEAFF.

In its sample, this clone was seen once. The chain carries TRBV18 and TRBJ2-1, with 8 positions matching TRBD1. With V trimmed by 4 bases and J by 6 bases, 11 bases remained unmatched. The V gene's germline CDR1 is KGHSH and CDR2 LQKENI. This CDR3 is built from 16 residues. CDR3 residues: CASSLQDRVLGNEQFF. As DNA, the CDR3 is TGTGCCAGCTCACTGCAGGACAGGGTTTTGGGCAATGAGCAGTTCTTC. The whole variable domain, remainder taken from reference TRBV18 and TRBJ2-1, is NAGVMQNPRHLVRRRGQEARLRCSPMKGHSHVYWYRQLPEEGLKFMVYLQKENIIDESGMPKERFSAEFPKEGPSILRIQQVVRGDSAAYFCASSLQDRVLGNEQFFGPGTRLTVL.

The rearrangement links TRBV5-1 to TRBJ2-7, with 10 bases fitting TRBD1. Germline CDR1 is SGHRS and CDR2 is YFSETQ. The junction had 3 bases not matched to a gene; V was cut back by 5 bases and J by 1 base. The CDR3 has 14 residues. CDR3 sequence reads: CASRPGQGSYEQYF. CDR3 bases: TGCGCCAGCAGACCGGGACAGGGGTCCTACGAGCAGTACTTC.

The chain is built from TRBV11-2 and TRBJ1-1, with D unresolved. CDR1 SGHAT and CDR2 FQNNGV come from the germline V gene. V was pared by 5 bases and J by 4 bases, with 23 bases between. This CDR3 has 17 residues. CDR3 nucleotide sequence: TGTGCCAGCAGCCACCTTTTACCAAACAGCGGATTCACTGAAGCTTTCTTT. It translates to CASSHLLPNSGFTEAFF.

This chain connects TRBV2 to TRBJ1-1, with D perhaps matching TRBD1 (5 bases). Germline V gives CDR1 SNHLY, CDR2 FYNNEI. Trimming shortened V by 8 bases and J by 1 base, and 11 bases separated the two germline ends. This CDR3 is built from 13 residues. Written as DNA, the CDR3 is TGTGCCAGCGAAAGGGGAGGGAACACTGAAGCTTTCTTT. This codes for CASERGGNTEAFF.

The V call is TRBV10-3, the J call TRBJ1-1; D is ambiguous. CDR1 ENHRY and CDR2 SYGVKD come from the germline V gene. The CDR3 extends over 14 amino acids. V shed 3 bases and J shed 3 bases, with 11 bases lying between them. CDR3 amino acids: CAISEQSLDTEAFF. Written as DNA, the CDR3 is TGTGCCATCAGTGAACAGTCGCTCGACACTGAAGCTTTCTTT.

This clone was observed once. The chain is built from TRBV7-9 and TRBJ2-1; 7 bases map to TRBD2. CDR1 SEHNR and CDR2 FQNEAQ come from the germline V gene (reference sequence). CDR3 length: 19 residues. The V segment lost 4 bases and the J segment 3 bases; nucleotides outside the gene matches: 18. CDR3 DNA sequence: TGTGCCAGCAGCTCCCCCTCGTTGACTAGCCGCCAGCGCTACAATGAGCAGTTCTTC. Protein: CASSSPSLTSRQRYNEQFF.

V and J are TRBV5-1 and TRBJ1-6, with 8 bases aligning to TRBD1. Unmatched junction bases numbered 18, after V lost 0 bases and J lost 1 base. The CDR3 is made up of 22 amino acids. Germline values: CDR1 SGHRS, CDR2 YFSETQ. Written as DNA, the CDR3 is TGCGCCAGCAGCTTGGAAGATAATGACAGGGGAGTTTCGGCGTCCTATAATTCACCCCTCCACTTT. It yields the protein CASSLEDNDRGVSASYNSPLHF.

In the case of this clone: The germline gene is not matched at one end of the junction; a read error may be the cause. The chain combines TRBV5-6 with TRBJ1-6, with 9 bases lining up with TRBD1. This CDR3 region has 15 residues. In germline, CDR1 is SGHDT, CDR2 YYEEEE. The CDR3 here is CASTLGDRALSPLHF. For the CDR3, the DNA is TGTGCCAGCACCTTGGGGGACAGGGCACTTTCACCCCTCCACTTT. The full variable domain, in which reference TRBV5-6 and TRBJ1-6 provide the parts outside the CDR3, is DAGVTQSPTHLIKTRGQQVTLRCSPKSGHDTVSWYQQALGQGPQFIFQYYEEEERQRGNFPDRFSGHQFPNYSSELNVNALLLGDSALYLCASTLGDRALSPLHFGNGTRLTVT.

The chain is built from TRBV27 and TRBJ1-2; 11 bases are a match to TRBD1. This CDR3 is 17 amino acids long. After removal of 2 bases from V and 0 bases from J, the junction contained 5 bases not matched to a gene. Germline CDR1 reads MNHEY; CDR2 reads SMNVEV (reference sequence). CDR3 nucleotide sequence: TGTGCCAGCAGTTTAGGGACAGGGGGGACTACTAACTATGGCTACACCTTC. Amino acid sequence: CASSLGTGGTTNYGYTF.

The chain links TRBV27 to TRBJ2-1; D gene unclear. Trimming removed 2 bases from V and 7 bases from J, with 6 bases in between. Per the germline V gene, CDR1 is MNHEY and CDR2 is SMNVEV (reference sequence). This CDR3 has 12 amino acids. The CDR3 nucleotides read TGTGCCAGCAGTTTAAGTCTAAATGAGCAGTTCTTC. Translation: CASSLSLNEQFF.

V and J are TRBV15 and TRBJ1-1; possible D gene TRBD1, 6 bases. V dropped 5 bases and J dropped 6 bases, with 10 bases sitting between them. There are 12 residues in the CDR3. CDR1 and CDR2 from the germline V gene are LNHNV and YYDKDF (reference sequence). CDR3 in DNA: TGTGCCACCAGCCCAGGGGTAGCTGAAGCTTTCTTT. It is translated as CATSPGVAEAFF.

This clone showed up just a few times. The chain joins TRBV6-5 to TRBJ2-7; weak D call: TRBD2 (5 bases). CDR1 is MNHEY, CDR2 SVGAGI, per germline. This CDR3 is built from 13 residues. Trimming took 6 bases from V and 5 from J, leaving 14 bases between them. As DNA, the CDR3 is TGTGCCAGCAGATTAAAAGGGAGCGACGAGCAGTACTTC. This gives the protein CASRLKGSDEQYF.

The chain is built from TRBV11-2 and TRBJ2-7; weak D call: TRBD1 (6 bases). The germline gives CDR1 SGHAT, CDR2 FQNNGV. Trimming took off 6 bases at V and 4 bases at J, with 16 bases between the two ends. The CDR3 is 14 residues long. The CDR3 sequence: CASSHRVESYEQYF. CDR3 in DNA: TGTGCCAGCAGTCACAGGGTTGAGTCGTACGAGCAGTACTTC.

The chain recombines TRBV7-6 with TRBJ1-1; 10 nucleotides line up with TRBD1. Germline CDR1 and CDR2: SGHVS and FNYEAQ. J lost 3 bases, V lost 3 bases, and 7 bases had no gene match. The CDR3 totals 16 residues. DNA of the CDR3: TGTGCCAGCAGCTTGGGACAGGGGATAAGGGACACTGAAGCTTTCTTT. Its translation: CASSLGQGIRDTEAFF.

V gene TRBV9 combines with J gene TRBJ2-4; D possibly corresponds to TRBD2 (7 bases). Trimming left V 3 bases short and J 0 bases short, with 10 bases between. CDR1 and CDR2 (germline): SGDLS, YYNGEE. This CDR3 contains 15 residues. This CDR3 is CASSERGGAKNIQYF. CDR3 in DNA: TGTGCCAGCAGCGAGAGGGGGGGAGCCAAAAACATTCAGTACTTC. The whole variable domain, filled in from reference TRBV9 and TRBJ2-4, reads DSGVTQTPKHLITATGQRVTLRCSPRSGDLSVYWYQQSLDQGLQFLIQYYNGEERAKGNILERFSAQQFPDLHSELNLSSLELGDSALYFCASSERGGAKNIQYFGAGTRLSVL.

The V gene is TRBV19, the J gene TRBJ1-3; 10 nucleotides match TRBD1. V shed 3 bases and J 0 bases; nucleotides not matched to a gene: 17. Germline V CDR1 and CDR2: LNHDA, SQIVND (reference sequence). The CDR3 sequence is 21 residues long. CDR3 residues: CASSIEKIPGQGRFSGNTIYF. DNA for the CDR3: TGTGCCAGTAGTATCGAAAAGATTCCGGGACAGGGGCGCTTCTCTGGAAACACCATATATTTT. Filled out from reference TRBV19 and TRBJ1-3, the complete variable domain reads DGGITQSPKYLFRKEGQNVTLSCEQNLNHDAMYWYRQDPGQGLRLIYYSQIVNDFQKGDIAEGYSVSREKKESFPLTVTSAQKNPTAFYLCASSIEKIPGQGRFSGNTIYFGEGSWLTVV.

Only one count was recorded for this clone. This rearrangement joins TRBV19 to TRBJ1-2; unclear D gene. The V gene's germline CDR1 is LNHDA and CDR2 SQIVND (reference sequence). Trimming pared 7 bases from V and 7 bases from J, leaving 13 bases between. The CDR3 spans 12 residues. The CDR3 region is CASTRGCSGYTF. The CDR3 nucleotides are TGTGCCAGTACGCGGGGATGTTCTGGCTACACCTTC.

The CDR3, as DNA: TGTGCCAGTAGTATAGGGGGGCCCGAAGCTTTCTTT. It translates to CASSIGGPEAFF. This chain joins TRBV19 and TRBJ1-1; possible D gene TRBD1, 6 bases. Germline-derived CDR1 and CDR2 are LNHDA and SQIVND (reference sequence). Trimming took 1 base from V and 8 from J, leaving 8 bases between them. The CDR3 runs to 12 residues.

The chain is built from TRBV4-1 and TRBJ1-6; 9 bases line up with TRBD1. Germline V CDR1 and CDR2: MGHRA, YSYEKL. This CDR3 is built from 18 residues. V lost 1 base, J lost 10 bases, and 14 bases stayed unmatched. CDR3 DNA sequence: TGCGCCAGCAGCCAAGTACCTAGGCAACAGGGGGCGCGATCACCCCTCCACTTT. Its protein product is CASSQVPRQQGARSPLHF.

The genes are TRBV7-8 and TRBJ2-7, with 8 bases aligning to TRBD1. The CDR3 is made up of 13 amino acids. Germline CDR1 and CDR2: SGHVS and FQNEAQ. Unmatched junction bases numbered 10, after V lost 5 bases and J lost 10 bases. This CDR3 is CASSPRQGRPQYF. CDR3 nucleotides: TGTGCCAGCAGCCCTCGACAGGGGCGCCCCCAGTACTTC.

The chain combines TRBV28 with TRBJ1-2; D is possibly TRBD1 (5 bases). CDR1 is MDHEN and CDR2 is SYDVKM in the germline V gene. V gave up 5 bases and J gave up 7 bases, with 17 bases separating them. The CDR3 loop spans 14 amino acids. The CDR3: CASSRPAGAPGYTF. CDR3 DNA: TGTGCCAGCAGTCGGCCAGCTGGGGCTCCTGGCTACACCTTC.

The rearrangement joins TRBV28 to TRBJ1-1; D is possibly TRBD1 (6 bases). Germline V gene sequence: CDR1 MDHEN, CDR2 SYDVKM. This CDR3 contains 16 residues. Trimming left V 7 bases short and J 2 bases short, with 20 bases between. For the CDR3, the DNA is TGTGCCAGCAACCACTTCCAGCGGACAGACAACACTGAAGCTTTCTTT. Translating gives CASNHFQRTDNTEAFF.

The chain joins TRBV2 to TRBJ1-1, with D possibly matching TRBD1 (6 bases). In germline, CDR1 is SNHLY, CDR2 FYNNEI. Trimming took 6 bases from V and 3 from J, leaving 32 bases between them. The CDR3 totals 20 residues. As DNA, the CDR3 is TGTGCCAGCAGGTCGGGTAGGGGGGGAGTGTACGGGGCTTGGGACACTGAAGCTTTCTTT. Translated: CASRSGRGGVYGAWDTEAFF. Supplemented by reference TRBV2 and TRBJ1-1, the full variable domain reads EPEVTQTPSHQVTQMGQEVILRCVPISNHLYFYWYRQILGQKVEFLVSFYNNEISEKSEIFDDQFSVERPDGSNFTLKIRSTKLEDSAMYFCASRSGRGGVYGAWDTEAFFGQGTRLTVV.

This chain links TRBV5-1 with TRBJ2-7; TRBD1 aligns across 7 bases. The V gene end was trimmed by 3 bases and the J gene end by 4 bases; junction bases not matched to a gene: 7. The germline V gene has CDR1 SGHRS and CDR2 YFSETQ. CDR3 length: 14 amino acids. The CDR3 bases are TGCGCCAGCAGCTACAGGGGCTCTATGTACGAGCAGTACTTC. Amino acid sequence: CASSYRGSMYEQYF.

The gene calls are TRBV4-2 and TRBJ2-1; TRBD2 matches 14 bases. The V and J ends lost 4 bases and 0 bases, in that order; junction bases with no gene match: 5. This CDR3 is 18 amino acids long. The germline gives CDR1 LGHNA, CDR2 YNFKEQ. DNA of the CDR3: TGTGCCAGCAGCCCTCCGACTAGCGGGGGGGCCTCCTACAATGAGCAGTTCTTC. Residues: CASSPPTSGGASYNEQFF.

This clone was seen only a few times. The chain couples TRBV6-4 to TRBJ2-1; possibly TRBD1 for D (6 bases). Germline CDR1 is MRHNA and CDR2 is SNTAGT. The CDR3 has 16 amino acids. V shed 2 bases and J shed 5 bases, with 16 bases lying between them. The CDR3: CASSDRRKGGNNEQFF. The DNA for the CDR3 is TGTGCCAGCAGTGACCGTCGGAAAGGGGGAAACAATGAGCAGTTCTTC.